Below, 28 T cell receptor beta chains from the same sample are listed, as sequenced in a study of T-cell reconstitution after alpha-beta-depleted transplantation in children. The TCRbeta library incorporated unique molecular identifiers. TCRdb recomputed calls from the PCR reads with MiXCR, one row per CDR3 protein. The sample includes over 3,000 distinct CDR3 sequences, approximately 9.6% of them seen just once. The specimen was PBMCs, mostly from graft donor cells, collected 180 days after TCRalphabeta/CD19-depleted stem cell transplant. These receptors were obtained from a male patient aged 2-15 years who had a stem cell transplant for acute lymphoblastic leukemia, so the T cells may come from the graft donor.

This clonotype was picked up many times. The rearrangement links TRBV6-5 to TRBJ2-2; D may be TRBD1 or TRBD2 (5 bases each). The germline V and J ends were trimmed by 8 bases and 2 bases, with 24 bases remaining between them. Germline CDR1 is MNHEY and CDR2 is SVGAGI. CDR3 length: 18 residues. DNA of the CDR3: TGTGCCAGCCAGGCCGGGACCCTATCGTCGTTTAACACCGGGGAGCTGTTTTTT. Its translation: CASQAGTLSSFNTGELFF.

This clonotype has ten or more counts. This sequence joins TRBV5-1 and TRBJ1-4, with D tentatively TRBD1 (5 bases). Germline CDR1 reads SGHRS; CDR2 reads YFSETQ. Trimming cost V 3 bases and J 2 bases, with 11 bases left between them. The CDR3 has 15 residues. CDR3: CASSSGTLTNEKLFF. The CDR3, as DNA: TGCGCCAGCAGCTCCGGGACCCTCACTAATGAAAAACTGTTTTTT.

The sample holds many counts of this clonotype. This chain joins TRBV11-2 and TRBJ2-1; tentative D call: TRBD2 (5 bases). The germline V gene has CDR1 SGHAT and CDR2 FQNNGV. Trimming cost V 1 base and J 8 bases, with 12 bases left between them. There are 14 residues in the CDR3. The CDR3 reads CASSLAGRWDEQFF. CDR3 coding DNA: TGTGCCAGCAGCTTAGCTGGGAGATGGGATGAGCAGTTCTTC.

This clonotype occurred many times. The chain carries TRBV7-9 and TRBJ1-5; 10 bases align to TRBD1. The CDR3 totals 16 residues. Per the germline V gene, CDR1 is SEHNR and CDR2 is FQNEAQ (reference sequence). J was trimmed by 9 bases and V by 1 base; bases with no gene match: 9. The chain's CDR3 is CASSLGGTGESGPQHF. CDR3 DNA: TGTGCCAGCAGCTTAGGAGGGACAGGGGAATCAGGGCCCCAGCATTTT.

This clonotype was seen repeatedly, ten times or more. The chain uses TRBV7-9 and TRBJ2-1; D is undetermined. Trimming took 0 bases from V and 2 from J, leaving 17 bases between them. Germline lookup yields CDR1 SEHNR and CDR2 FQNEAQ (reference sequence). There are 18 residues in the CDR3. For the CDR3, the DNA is TGTGCCAGCAGCTTAGCAGGGTACCGGCGGCGAACCTACAATGAGCAGTTCTTC. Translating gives CASSLAGYRRRTYNEQFF.

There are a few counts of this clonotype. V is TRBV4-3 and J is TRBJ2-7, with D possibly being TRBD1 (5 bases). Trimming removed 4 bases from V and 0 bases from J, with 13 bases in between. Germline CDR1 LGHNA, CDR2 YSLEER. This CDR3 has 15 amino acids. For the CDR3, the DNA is TGCGCCAGCAGCCCCCAGTTCACAGGCTCCTACGAGCAGTACTTC. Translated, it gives CASSPQFTGSYEQYF.

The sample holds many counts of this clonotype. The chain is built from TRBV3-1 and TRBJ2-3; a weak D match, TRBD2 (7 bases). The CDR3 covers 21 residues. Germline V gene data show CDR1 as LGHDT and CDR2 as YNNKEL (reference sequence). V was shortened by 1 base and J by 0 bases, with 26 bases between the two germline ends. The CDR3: CASSQVAGTKTGLRSTDTQYF. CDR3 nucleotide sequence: TGTGCCAGCAGCCAAGTGGCGGGGACTAAGACAGGCTTGAGGAGCACAGATACGCAGTATTTT.

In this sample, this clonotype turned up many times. CDR3 in DNA: TGTGCCAGCAGCTTAGTTGTGAGGGCAAGCTATGGCTACACCTTC. Its translation is CASSLVVRASYGYTF. The chain has TRBV7-9 and TRBJ1-2; D gene ambiguous. This CDR3 has 15 residues. Germline V CDR1 and CDR2: SEHNR, FQNEAQ (reference sequence). Between the trimmed V and J ends, which lost 1 base and 4 bases, there was a span of 13 bases.

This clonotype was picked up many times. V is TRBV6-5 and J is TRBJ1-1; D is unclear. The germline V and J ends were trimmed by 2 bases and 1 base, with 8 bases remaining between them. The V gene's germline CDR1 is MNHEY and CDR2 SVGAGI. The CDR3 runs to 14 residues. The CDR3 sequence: CASSYDHRNTEAFF. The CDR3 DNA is TGTGCCAGCAGTTACGACCACAGGAACACTGAAGCTTTCTTT.

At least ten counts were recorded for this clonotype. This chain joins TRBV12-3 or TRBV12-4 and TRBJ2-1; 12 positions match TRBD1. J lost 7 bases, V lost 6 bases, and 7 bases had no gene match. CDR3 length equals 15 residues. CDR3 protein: CASSPGQGASNEQFF. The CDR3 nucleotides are TGTGCCAGCAGCCCGGGACAGGGGGCTAGTAATGAGCAGTTCTTC.

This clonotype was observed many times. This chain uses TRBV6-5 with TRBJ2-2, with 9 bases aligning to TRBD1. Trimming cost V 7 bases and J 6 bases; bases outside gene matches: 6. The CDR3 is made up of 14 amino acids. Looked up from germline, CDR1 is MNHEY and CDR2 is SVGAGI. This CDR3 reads CASNTGGVPGELFF. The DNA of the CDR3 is TGTGCCAGCAATACAGGGGGCGTTCCCGGGGAGCTGTTTTTT.

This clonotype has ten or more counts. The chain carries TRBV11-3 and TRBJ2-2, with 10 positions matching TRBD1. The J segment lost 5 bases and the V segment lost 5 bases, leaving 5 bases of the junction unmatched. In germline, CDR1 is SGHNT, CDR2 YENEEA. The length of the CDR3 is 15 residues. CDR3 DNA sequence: TGTGCCAGCAGCCCAGGACAGGGGGAGACCGGGGAGCTGTTTTTT. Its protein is CASSPGQGETGELFF.

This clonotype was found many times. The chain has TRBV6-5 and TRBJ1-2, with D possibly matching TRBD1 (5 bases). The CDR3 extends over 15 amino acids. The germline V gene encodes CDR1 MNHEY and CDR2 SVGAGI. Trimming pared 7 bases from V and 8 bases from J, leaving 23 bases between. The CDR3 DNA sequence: TGTGCCAGCAAGGAGGGGATGGGGTCGGTCTACGGCTACACCTTC. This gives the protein CASKEGMGSVYGYTF.

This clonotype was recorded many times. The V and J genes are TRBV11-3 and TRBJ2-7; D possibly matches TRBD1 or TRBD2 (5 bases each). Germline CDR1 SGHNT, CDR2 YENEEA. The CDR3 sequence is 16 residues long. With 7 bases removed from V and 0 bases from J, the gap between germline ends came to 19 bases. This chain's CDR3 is CASTTSGTVSSYEQYF. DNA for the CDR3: TGTGCCAGCACCACTTCCGGGACCGTGAGCTCCTACGAGCAGTACTTC.

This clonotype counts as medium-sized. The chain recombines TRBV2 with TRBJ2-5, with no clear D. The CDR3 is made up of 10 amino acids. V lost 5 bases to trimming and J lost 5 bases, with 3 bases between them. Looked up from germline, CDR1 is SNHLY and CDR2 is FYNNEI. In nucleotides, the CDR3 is TGTGCCAGCAGTCAGGAGACCCAGTACTTC. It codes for CASSQETQYF. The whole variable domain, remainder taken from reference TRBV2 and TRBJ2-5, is EPEVTQTPSHQVTQMGQEVILRCVPISNHLYFYWYRQILGQKVEFLVSFYNNEISEKSEIFDDQFSVERPDGSNFTLKIRSTKLEDSAMYFCASSQETQYFGPGTRLLVL.

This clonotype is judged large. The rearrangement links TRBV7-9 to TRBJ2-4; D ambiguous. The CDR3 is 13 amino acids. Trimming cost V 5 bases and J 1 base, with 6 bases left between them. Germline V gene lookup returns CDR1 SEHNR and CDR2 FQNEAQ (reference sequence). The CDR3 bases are TGTGCCAGCAGCCCATTCGCCAAAAACATTCAGTACTTC. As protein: CASSPFAKNIQYF.

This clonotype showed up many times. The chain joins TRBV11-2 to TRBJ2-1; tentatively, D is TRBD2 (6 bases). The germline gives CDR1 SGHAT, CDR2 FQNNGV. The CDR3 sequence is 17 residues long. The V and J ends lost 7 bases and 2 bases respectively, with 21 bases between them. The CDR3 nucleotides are TGTGCCAGCACCAGAGGTAGGCGGGATTTAACCTACAATGAGCAGTTCTTC. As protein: CASTRGRRDLTYNEQFF.

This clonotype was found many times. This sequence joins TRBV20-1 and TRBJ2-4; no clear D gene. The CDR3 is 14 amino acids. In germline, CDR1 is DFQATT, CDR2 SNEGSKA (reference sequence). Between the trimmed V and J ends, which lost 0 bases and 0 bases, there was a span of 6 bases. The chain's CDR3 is CSARDRLAKNIQYF. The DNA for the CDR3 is TGCAGTGCTAGAGACAGGCTAGCCAAAAACATTCAGTACTTC.

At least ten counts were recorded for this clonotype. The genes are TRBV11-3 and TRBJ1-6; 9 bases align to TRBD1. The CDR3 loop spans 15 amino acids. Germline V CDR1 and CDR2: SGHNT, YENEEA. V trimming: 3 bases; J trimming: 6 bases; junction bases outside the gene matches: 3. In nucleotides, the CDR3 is TGTGCCAGCAGCTTCCCGGGACAGGGTAATTCACCCCTCCACTTT. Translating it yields CASSFPGQGNSPLHF.

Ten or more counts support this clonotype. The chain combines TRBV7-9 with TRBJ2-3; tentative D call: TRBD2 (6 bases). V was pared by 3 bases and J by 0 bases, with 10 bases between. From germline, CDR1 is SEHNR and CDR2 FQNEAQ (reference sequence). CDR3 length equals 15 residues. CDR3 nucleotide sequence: TGTGCCAGCAGCTTTTTAGCGGCTAGCACAGATACGCAGTATTTT. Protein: CASSFLAASTDTQYF.

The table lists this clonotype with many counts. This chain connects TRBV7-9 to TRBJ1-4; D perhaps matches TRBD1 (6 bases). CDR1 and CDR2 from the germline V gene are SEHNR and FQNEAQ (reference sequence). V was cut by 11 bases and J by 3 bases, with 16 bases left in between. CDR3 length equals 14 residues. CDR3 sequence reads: CAGGATAANEKLFF. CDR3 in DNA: TGTGCCGGGGGGGCGACGGCCGCTAATGAAAAACTGTTTTTT.

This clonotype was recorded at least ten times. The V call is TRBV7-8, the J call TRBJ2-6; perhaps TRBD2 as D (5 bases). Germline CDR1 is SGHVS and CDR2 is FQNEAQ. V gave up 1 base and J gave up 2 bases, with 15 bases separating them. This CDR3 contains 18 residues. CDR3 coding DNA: TGTGCCAGCAGCTTAGTTCGAGGGCGCCAAACTGGGGCCAACGTCCTGACTTTC. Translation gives CASSLVRGRQTGANVLTF.

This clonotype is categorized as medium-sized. CDR3 nucleotides: TGTGCCAGCAGCTTAAGCCTCAAATCCTACGAGCAGTACTTC. Translated, it gives CASSLSLKSYEQYF. This sequence joins TRBV7-9 and TRBJ2-7; no definite D call. Germline CDR1 and CDR2: SEHNR and FQNEAQ (reference sequence). The CDR3 is 14 amino acids. V lost 2 bases and J 1 base, leaving 9 bases between the germline ends.

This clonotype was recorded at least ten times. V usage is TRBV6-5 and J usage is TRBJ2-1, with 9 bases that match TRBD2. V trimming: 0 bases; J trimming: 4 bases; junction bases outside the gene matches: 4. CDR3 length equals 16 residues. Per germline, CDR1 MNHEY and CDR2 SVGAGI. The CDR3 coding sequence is TGTGCCAGCAGTTACTCCGGGACTAGCAGATACAATGAGCAGTTCTTC. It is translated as CASSYSGTSRYNEQFF.

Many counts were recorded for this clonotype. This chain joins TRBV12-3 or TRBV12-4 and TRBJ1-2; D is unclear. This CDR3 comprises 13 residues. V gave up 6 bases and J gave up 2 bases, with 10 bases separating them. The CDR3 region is CASRYLTNYGYTF. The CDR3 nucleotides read TGTGCCAGCAGGTACCTAACGAACTATGGCTACACCTTC.

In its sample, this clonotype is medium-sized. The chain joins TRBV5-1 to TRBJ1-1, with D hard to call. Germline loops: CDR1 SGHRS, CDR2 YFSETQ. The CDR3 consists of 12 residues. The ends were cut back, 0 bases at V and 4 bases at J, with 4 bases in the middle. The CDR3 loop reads CASSLAPTEAFF. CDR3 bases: TGCGCCAGCAGCTTGGCGCCCACTGAAGCTTTCTTT. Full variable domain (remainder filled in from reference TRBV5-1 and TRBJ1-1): KAGVTQTPRYLIKTRGQQVTLSCSPISGHRSVSWYQQTPGQGLQFLFEYFSETQRNKGNFPGRFSGRQFSNSRSEMNVSTLELGDSALYLCASSLAPTEAFFGQGTRLTVV.

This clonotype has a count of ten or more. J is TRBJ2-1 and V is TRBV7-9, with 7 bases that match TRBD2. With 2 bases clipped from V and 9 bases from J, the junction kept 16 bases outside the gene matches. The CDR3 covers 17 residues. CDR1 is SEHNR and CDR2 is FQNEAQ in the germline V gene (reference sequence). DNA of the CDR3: TGTGCCAGCAGCTTATCCCCTCTAGCGGCCCAAAGGGGTGAGCAGTTCTTC. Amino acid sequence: CASSLSPLAAQRGEQFF.

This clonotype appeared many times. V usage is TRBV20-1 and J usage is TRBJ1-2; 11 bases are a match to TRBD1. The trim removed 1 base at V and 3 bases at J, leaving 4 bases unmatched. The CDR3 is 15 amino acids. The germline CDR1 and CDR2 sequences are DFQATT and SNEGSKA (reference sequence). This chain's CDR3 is CSARAGTGGHYGYTF. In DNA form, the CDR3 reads TGCAGTGCTAGAGCTGGGACAGGGGGTCACTATGGCTACACCTTC.